Following are 21 T cell receptor beta chains from one sample sequenced in a study of T cell clusters in autoimmune cytopenias (dated by TCRdb to about 2019). Instrument used: Illumina MiSeq. TRB rearrangements were amplified by multiplex PCR following a touch-down protocol, with the TRB-A and TRB-B primer pools mixed in one tube. TCRdb reprocessed the raw reads; every CDR3 protein sequence is a single record, and DNA is not supplied. The sample table holds roughly 8,000 distinct CDR3 sequences. The top ten clonotypes cover approximately 4.3% of the sample. For each sample, TRB amplification used around 260 ng of peripheral blood genomic DNA, equal to approximately 37,500 genome equivalents. The sequencing sample was made of peripheral blood. The source of these receptors is a human donor with an autoimmune cytopenia or autoimmune hepatitis (not recorded which).

The chain joins TRBV28 to TRBJ2-7; TCRdb indicates TRBD2, and absent DNA this call remains unverified. The CDR3 contains 17 residues. Per the germline V gene, CDR1 is MDHEN and CDR2 is SYDVKM. The chain's CDR3 is CASSFPIAGEKTYEQYF. Filled out from reference TRBV28 and TRBJ2-7, the complete variable domain reads DVKVTQSSRYLVKRTGEKVFLECVQDMDHENMFWYRQDPGLGLRLIYFSYDVKMKEKGDIPEGYSVSREKKERFSLILESASTNQTSMYLCASSFPIAGEKTYEQYFGPGTRLTVT.

The CDR3 reads CASSTKSSYNEQFF. The J gene is TRBJ2-1, the V gene TRBV19. Germline V CDR1 and CDR2: LNHDA, SQIVND (reference sequence). The CDR3 covers 14 residues.

This clonotype shows up as medium-sized by frequency. This sequence joins TRBV6-5 and TRBJ1-1; there is no DNA to check the TCRdb D call of TRBD1. There are 16 residues in the CDR3. CDR1 is MNHEY, CDR2 SVGAGI, per germline. The CDR3 here is CASSIRRGGGSTEAFF.

Measured by frequency, this clonotype is medium-sized. The chain carries TRBV29-1 and TRBJ2-7; TCRdb's D call, TRBD1, is unchecked because there is no DNA. The germline gives CDR1 SQVTM, CDR2 ANQGSEA. The CDR3 spans 12 residues. CDR3 in amino acids: CSVRGGGYEQYF.

Measured by frequency, this clonotype is medium-sized (0.01 to 0.1%). The chain couples TRBV6-5 to TRBJ2-7; as DNA is missing, the TRBD1 call by TCRdb cannot be tested. Germline V CDR1 and CDR2: MNHEY, SVGAGI. The CDR3 extends over 12 amino acids. CDR3 loop: CASSTAGRGKYF.

The chain couples TRBV2 to TRBJ2-7; TCRdb returns TRBD1, unconfirmable since there is no DNA. Germline CDR1 SNHLY, CDR2 FYNNEI. The CDR3 runs to 15 residues. CDR3 loop: CASSPRQGFSYEQYF.

The rearrangement joins TRBV7-2 to TRBJ2-3; TCRdb's assignment of TRBD2 cannot be checked, as there is no DNA. Germline V gene sequence: CDR1 SGHTA, CDR2 FQGNSA. The CDR3 consists of 16 residues. CDR3: CASSRSGTSRTDTQYF.

The J gene is TRBJ1-1, the V gene TRBV25-1. Germline V gene data show CDR1 as MGHDK and CDR2 as SYGVNS. The CDR3 length is 13 residues. The CDR3 is CASSNPGANEAFF.

V is TRBV11-2 and J is TRBJ2-3; TCRdb calls TRBD1, which cannot be checked without DNA. CDR1 and CDR2 from the germline V gene are SGHAT and FQNNGV. This CDR3 has 16 amino acids. The CDR3 loop reads CASSWMTGGSTDTQYF.

This clonotype counts as medium-sized (0.01 to 0.1%) by frequency. V and J are TRBV30 and TRBJ1-1. CDR3 length: 12 amino acids. Germline V gene data show CDR1 as GTSNPN and CDR2 as SVGIG (reference sequence). The CDR3 sequence is CAWSVRDTEAFF.

The chain combines TRBV20-1 with TRBJ1-1; TCRdb indicates TRBD1, and absent DNA this call remains unverified. The CDR3 loop spans 14 amino acids. The V gene's germline CDR1 is DFQATT and CDR2 SNEGSKA (reference sequence). The CDR3 loop reads CSARPYGGNTEAFF.

The chain employs TRBV10-3 and TRBJ2-2; the TCRdb call, TRBD2, lacks DNA for checking. Germline loops: CDR1 ENHRY, CDR2 SYGVKD. The CDR3 runs to 16 residues. The CDR3 loop is CAISALAGVNTGELFF.

This clonotype registers medium-sized by frequency. This rearrangement joins TRBV28 to TRBJ1-3. CDR1 and CDR2 from the germline V gene are MDHEN and SYDVKM. The length of the CDR3 is 11 residues. CDR3 in amino acids: CASVFWDTIYF.

The chain combines TRBV30 with TRBJ2-1; as DNA is missing, the TRBD2 call by TCRdb cannot be tested. Germline assignment: CDR1 GTSNPN and CDR2 SVGIG (reference sequence). This CDR3 is built from 15 residues. CDR3 residues: CAWSVRGRAVDEQFF.

The chain recombines TRBV19 with TRBJ1-5; the TRBD1 assignment by TCRdb is unverifiable without DNA. The CDR3 has 16 amino acids. Germline V gives CDR1 LNHDA, CDR2 SQIVND (reference sequence). The CDR3 region is CASSKDTGIGNQPQHF.

Judged by frequency, this clonotype is medium-sized. This rearrangement joins TRBV19 to TRBJ1-5. The CDR3 runs to 14 residues. Germline V gene lookup returns CDR1 LNHDA and CDR2 SQIVND (reference sequence). CDR3 region: CATADTGVFQPQHF.

This clonotype registers medium-sized by frequency. V gene TRBV7-9 combines with J gene TRBJ2-7. From germline, CDR1 is SEHNR and CDR2 FQNEAQ (reference sequence). The CDR3 has 13 amino acids. The CDR3 loop reads CASSLVVGYEQYF. Combining the CDR3 with reference TRBV7-9 and TRBJ2-7 gives the whole variable domain DTGVSQNPRHKITKRGQNVTFRCDPISEHNRLYWYRQTLGQGPEFLTYFQNEAQLEKSRLLSDRFSAERPKGSFSTLEIQRTEQGDSAMYLCASSLVVGYEQYFGPGTRLTVT.

The chain employs TRBV10-3 and TRBJ2-1; TCRdb's assignment of TRBD2 cannot be checked, as there is no DNA. Per the germline V gene, CDR1 is ENHRY and CDR2 is SYGVKD. The CDR3 is 15 residues long. CDR3 amino acids: CATQAGAGGPIEQFF.

The chain uses TRBV9 and TRBJ2-7; TCRdb proposes TRBD1, but this gene call is untestable without DNA. The CDR3 consists of 15 residues. CDR1 SGDLS and CDR2 YYNGEE come from the germline V gene. The CDR3 spells CASSVGGTGSYEQYF. The variable domain in full, with the rest retrieved from reference TRBV9 and TRBJ2-7, is DSGVTQTPKHLITATGQRVTLRCSPRSGDLSVYWYQQSLDQGLQFLIQYYNGEERAKGNILERFSAQQFPDLHSELNLSSLELGDSALYFCASSVGGTGSYEQYFGPGTRLTVT.

J is TRBJ2-3 and V is TRBV18; absent DNA, TCRdb's TRBD1 call cannot be checked. The CDR3 spans 18 residues. Germline V lookup: CDR1 KGHSH, CDR2 LQKENI. The CDR3 sequence is CASSPWGGQGPTADTQYF.

Judged by frequency, this clonotype is medium-sized. The chain couples TRBV6-2 or TRBV6-3 to TRBJ2-7. The CDR3 length is 14 residues. Germline CDR1 MNHEY, CDR2 SVGEGT. The CDR3 reads CASSYSARAYEQYF.